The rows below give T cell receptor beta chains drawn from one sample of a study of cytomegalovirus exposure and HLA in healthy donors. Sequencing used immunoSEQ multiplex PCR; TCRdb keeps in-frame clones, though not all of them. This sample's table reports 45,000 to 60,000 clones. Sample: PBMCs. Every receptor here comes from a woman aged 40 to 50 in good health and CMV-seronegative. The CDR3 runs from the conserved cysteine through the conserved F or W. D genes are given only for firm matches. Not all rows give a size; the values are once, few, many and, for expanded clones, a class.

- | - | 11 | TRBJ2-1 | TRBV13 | TGTGCCAGCAGCCGCTTGGGCGAGCAGTTCTTC | CASSRLGEQFF
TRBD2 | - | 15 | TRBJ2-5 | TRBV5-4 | TGTGCCAGCAGCTTGGCTAGCGGGGTCCAAGAGACCCAGTACTTC | CASSLASGVQETQYF
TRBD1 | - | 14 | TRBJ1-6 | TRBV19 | TGTGCCAGTGGTCCGGGACAGTTCAATTCACCCCTCCACTTT | CASGPGQFNSPLHF
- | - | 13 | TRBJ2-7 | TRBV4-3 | TGCGCCAGCAGCCAAGAATATAACTACGAGCAGTACTTC | CASSQEYNYEQYF
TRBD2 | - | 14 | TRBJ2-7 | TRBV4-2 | TGTGCCAGCAGCCAAGATTGGCGGGAGTACGAGCAGTACTTC | CASSQDWREYEQYF
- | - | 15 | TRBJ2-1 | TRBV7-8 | TGTGCCAGCAGCTTAGTCCGGGGTTCCTACAATGAGCAGTTCTTC | CASSLVRGSYNEQFF
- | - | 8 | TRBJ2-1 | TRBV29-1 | TGCATGGCGGGTGAGCAGTTCTTC | CMAGEQFF
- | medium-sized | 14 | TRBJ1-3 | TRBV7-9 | TGTGCCAGCAGCCCATGGACAGAAGGAAACACCATATATTTT | CASSPWTEGNTIYF
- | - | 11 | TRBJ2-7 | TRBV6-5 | TGTGCCAGCAGTTACCTCCACGAGCAGTACTTC | CASSYLHEQYF
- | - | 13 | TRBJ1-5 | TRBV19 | TGTGCCAGTAGTATGGGCGTCAATCAGCCCCAGCATTTT | CASSMGVNQPQHF
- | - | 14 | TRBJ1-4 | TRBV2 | TGTGCCAGCATCTCGGACAGAACTAATGAAAAACTGTTTTTT | CASISDRTNEKLFF
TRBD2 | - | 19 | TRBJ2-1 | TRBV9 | TGTGCCAGCAGCGTAGTGGGAGTCGGTAGCGGGATCTCGGGCAATGAGCAGTTCTTC | CASSVVGVGSGISGNEQFF
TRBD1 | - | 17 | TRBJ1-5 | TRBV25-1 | TGTGCCAGCCGGGACCTTTCACCAGGGGGCGAGGTTCGGCCCCAGCATTTT | CASRDLSPGGEVRPQHF
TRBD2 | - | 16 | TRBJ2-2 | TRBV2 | TGTGCCAGCAGTGCCCAGGGAGGGGAGAACACCGGGGAGCTGTTTTTT | CASSAQGGENTGELFF
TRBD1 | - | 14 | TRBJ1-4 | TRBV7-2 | TGTGCCAGCAGCCGGGGACAGTACGATGAAAAACTGTTTTTT | CASSRGQYDEKLFF
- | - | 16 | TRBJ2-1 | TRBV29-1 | TGCAGCGCCCGTTCAGTGGGCGCCAGCTCCTACAATGAGCAGTTCTTC | CSARSVGASSYNEQFF
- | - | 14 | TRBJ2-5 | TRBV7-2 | TGTGCCAGCAGCTCCCGGGACTCCGGGGAGACCCAGTACTTC | CASSSRDSGETQYF
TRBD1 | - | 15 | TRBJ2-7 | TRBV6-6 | TGTGCCAGCTCTGATCGCGGACAGGGAAGGGACGAGCAGTACTTC | CASSDRGQGRDEQYF
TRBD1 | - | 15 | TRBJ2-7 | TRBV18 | TGTGCCAGCTCACCGGACAGGGGGATAGCCTACGAGCAGTACTTC | CASSPDRGIAYEQYF
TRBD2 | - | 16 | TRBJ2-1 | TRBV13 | TGTGCCAGCGCCGGGACTAGCGGGGATCTTTACAATGAGCAGTTCTTC | CASAGTSGDLYNEQFF